The 28 T cell receptor beta chains below come from one sample, sequenced in a study of T cell changes during pregnancy in multiple sclerosis. TCRdb keeps only in-frame clones here, not all; method: immunoSEQ multiplex PCR. The sample lists 51,000 or so clones, around 93% occurring once. The specimen was peripheral blood, collected in the second trimester of pregnancy. Receptors were obtained from a female donor with multiple sclerosis, enrolled in a pregnancy study.

The rearrangement links TRBV6-1 to TRBJ1-1; TRBD1 matches 7 bases. This CDR3 has 16 amino acids. Germline CDR1 is MNHNS and CDR2 is SASEGT. V dropped 3 bases and J dropped 1; count of bases not matched to a gene: 8. The CDR3 bases are TGTGCCAGCAGTGATCTTCTGACAGGGTCGAACACTGAAGCTTTCTTT. It specifies CASSDLLTGSNTEAFF.

The rearrangement joins TRBV28 to TRBJ2-3, with 7 bases aligning to TRBD1. J was trimmed by 6 bases and V by 5 bases; bases with no gene match: 11. The germline V gene has CDR1 MDHEN and CDR2 SYDVKM. The length of the CDR3 is 15 residues. CDR3 coding DNA: TGTGCCAGCAGTCCAACCATTACAGGGGATGATACGCAGTATTTT. Protein sequence: CASSPTITGDDTQYF.

The CDR3 loop is CASSLVVGTDAFF. The CDR3 nucleotides read TGCGCCAGCAGCTTGGTGGTTGGGACAGACGCTTTCTTT. V gene TRBV5-1 combines with J gene TRBJ1-1; 7 nucleotides agree with TRBD1. The V gene's germline CDR1 is SGHRS and CDR2 YFSETQ. Trimming cost V 0 bases and J 11 bases; bases outside gene matches: 7. CDR3 size: 13 residues.

This clone was detected only a few times. This chain connects TRBV15 to TRBJ1-1; TRBD1 aligns across 7 bases. The ends lost 9 bases at V and 4 bases at J; junction bases unmatched: 5. CDR3 length: 12 residues. Germline CDR1 reads LNHNV; CDR2 reads YYDKDF (reference sequence). The CDR3 protein is CATTDRATEAFF. The CDR3, as DNA: TGTGCCACTACTGACAGGGCCACTGAAGCTTTCTTT.

V and J are TRBV2 and TRBJ1-2; 11 bases align to TRBD1. V was clipped by 4 bases and J by 6 bases; unmatched bases: 4. The CDR3 length is 14 residues. Germline CDR1 SNHLY, CDR2 FYNNEI. The CDR3 loop is CASSAKGQGDGYTF. CDR3 sequence (DNA): TGTGCCAGCAGTGCCAAGGGACAGGGGGATGGCTACACCTTC.

This sequence joins TRBV18 and TRBJ2-1; 7 bases fit TRBD1. CDR1 KGHSH and CDR2 LQKENI come from the germline V gene. The CDR3 extends over 14 amino acids. Trimming removed 3 bases from V and 6 bases from J; junction bases left unmatched: 5. The CDR3 nucleotides are TGTGCCAGCTCACCCAACCCAGGGGGCAATGAGCAGTTCTTC. The encoded protein is CASSPNPGGNEQFF.

This chain uses TRBV28 with TRBJ2-3; 13 nucleotides align to TRBD2. Germline CDR1 and CDR2: MDHEN and SYDVKM. This CDR3 is 19 amino acids long. J was trimmed by 0 bases and V by 4 bases; bases with no gene match: 10. The CDR3 DNA reads TGTGCCAGCAGTTGGGAATCCGGGACTAGCGGGGTTAGCACAGATACGCAGTATTTT. It is translated as CASSWESGTSGVSTDTQYF.

J is TRBJ1-1 and V is TRBV7-2; D gene unclear. Germline assignment: CDR1 SGHTA and CDR2 FQGNSA. Trimming left V 0 bases short and J 12 bases short, with 14 bases between. CDR3 length: 13 residues. In DNA, the CDR3 is TGTGCCAGCAGCTTAGCCGGGTGGGTTAAAACTTTCTTT. It encodes CASSLAGWVKTFF. Full variable domain (missing parts from reference TRBV7-2 and TRBJ1-1): GAGVSQSPSNKVTEKGKDVELRCDPISGHTALYWYRQSLGQGLEFLIYFQGNSAPDKSGLPSDRFSAERTGGSVSTLTIQRTQQEDSAVYLCASSLAGWVKTFFGQGTRLTVV.

This clone was seen only a few times. The chain carries TRBV4-3 and TRBJ2-7, with 8 bases fitting TRBD2. The germline gives CDR1 LGHNA, CDR2 YSLEER. There are 15 residues in the CDR3. V dropped 0 bases and J dropped 3; count of bases not matched to a gene: 4. The CDR3 is CASSQELAEHYEQYF. The CDR3 nucleotides are TGCGCCAGCAGCCAAGAACTAGCGGAGCACTACGAGCAGTACTTC.

V usage is TRBV4-2 and J usage is TRBJ2-2; tentative D call: TRBD2 (5 bases). Germline values: CDR1 LGHNA, CDR2 YNFKEQ. V shed 1 base and J shed 3 bases, with 9 bases lying between them. The CDR3 runs to 15 residues. The CDR3 DNA is TGTGCCAGCAGCCAAGCTAGCTTGGACACCGGGGAGCTGTTTTTT. Translated, it gives CASSQASLDTGELFF.

The gene calls are TRBV7-2 and TRBJ2-5, with 8 nucleotides matching TRBD1. The CDR3 covers 14 residues. The junction had 6 bases not matched to a gene; V was cut back by 4 bases and J by 5 bases. Germline values: CDR1 SGHTA, CDR2 FQGNSA. Here the CDR3 DNA reads TGTGCCAGCAGCTGGACAGGGCCCCGGGAGACCCAGTACTTC. This sequence encodes CASSWTGPRETQYF.

This chain connects TRBV15 to TRBJ2-3; 8 nucleotides agree with TRBD2. Germline V CDR1 and CDR2: LNHNV, YYDKDF (reference sequence). Unmatched junction bases numbered 3, after V lost 1 base and J lost 0 bases. This CDR3 comprises 16 residues. The CDR3 nucleotides read TGTGCCACCAGCAGAGGGACTAGCCTAAGCACAGATACGCAGTATTTT. It yields the protein CATSRGTSLSTDTQYF.

The chain joins TRBV5-1 to TRBJ2-7; D uncertain. The germline V gene encodes CDR1 SGHRS and CDR2 YFSETQ. CDR3 size: 14 residues. The V gene lost 3 bases and the J gene lost 5 bases, with 15 bases spanning the gap. The CDR3 here is CASSSGSESHEQYF. The CDR3 coding sequence is TGCGCCAGCAGCTCCGGGTCCGAGAGCCACGAGCAGTACTTC.

The chain combines TRBV5-5 with TRBJ2-1, with 7 bases identical to TRBD1. Germline V gene lookup returns CDR1 SGHKS and CDR2 YYEKEE (reference sequence). V dropped 2 bases and J dropped 0; count of bases not matched to a gene: 2. This CDR3 contains 15 residues. CDR3 region: CASSFGDSSYNEQFF. Written as DNA, the CDR3 is TGTGCCAGCAGCTTCGGGGACAGCTCCTACAATGAGCAGTTCTTC.

The rearrangement joins TRBV19 to TRBJ2-1, with a tentative D call TRBD2 (5 bases). Germline lookup yields CDR1 LNHDA and CDR2 SQIVND (reference sequence). V was shortened by 11 bases and J by 0 bases, with 11 bases between the two germline ends. The CDR3 has 13 amino acids. The CDR3 nucleotides are TGTGCCGTGAGTGGGAGCTCCTACAATGAGCAGTTCTTC. This codes for CAVSGSSYNEQFF.

J is TRBJ2-1 and V is TRBV19; no reliable D call. CDR3 length equals 13 residues. The germline V gene has CDR1 LNHDA and CDR2 SQIVND (reference sequence). Between the trimmed V and J ends, which lost 5 bases and 7 bases, there was a span of 12 bases. The CDR3 here is CASSSSPVNEQFF. CDR3 DNA: TGTGCCAGTAGTTCTTCACCAGTAAATGAGCAGTTCTTC.

This CDR3 is CASSPLGAGTYEQYF. The CDR3 DNA reads as TGTGCCAGCAGTCCGCTTGGAGCGGGGACCTACGAGCAGTACTTC. The rearrangement uses TRBV7-6 and TRBJ2-7; 7 bases are a match to TRBD2. Germline assignment: CDR1 SGHVS and CDR2 FNYEAQ. V shed 6 bases, J shed 2 bases, and the junction held 10 bases outside the gene matches. The CDR3 has 15 residues.

The rearrangement links TRBV18 to TRBJ2-3; tentative D call: TRBD1 (6 bases). The CDR3 sequence is 16 residues long. V gave up 3 bases and J gave up 2 bases, with 15 bases separating them. Per germline, CDR1 KGHSH and CDR2 LQKENI. Written as DNA, the CDR3 is TGTGCCAGCTCACCCCCTGGGGGCGCCTTCACAGATACGCAGTATTTT. Protein sequence: CASSPPGGAFTDTQYF.

The chain couples TRBV28 to TRBJ2-7; 10 positions agree with TRBD2. This CDR3 has 14 residues. With V trimmed by 6 bases and J by 5 bases, 7 bases remained unmatched. From germline, CDR1 is MDHEN and CDR2 SYDVKM. The CDR3 DNA follows: TGTGCCAGCAGGTATAGCGGGAGGTTCGACGAGCAGTACTTC. Translation: CASRYSGRFDEQYF.

The CDR3: CASSPGTNTGELFF. CDR3 nucleotide sequence: TGTGCCAGCAGCCCAGGGACGAACACCGGGGAGCTGTTTTTT. The chain is built from TRBV7-3 and TRBJ2-2; the D gene is possibly TRBD1 (5 bases). Germline CDR1 and CDR2: SGHTA and FQGTGA. V dropped 5 bases and J dropped 0 bases, with 7 bases sitting between them. This CDR3 is 14 amino acids long.

The chain is built from TRBV7-6 and TRBJ2-7; D is unclear. The CDR3 is 14 amino acids. The germline gives CDR1 SGHVS, CDR2 FNYEAQ. V was cut by 1 base and J by 4 bases, with 11 bases left in between. The CDR3 spells CASSLGSGWYEQYF. For the CDR3, the DNA is TGTGCCAGCAGCTTAGGCTCCGGTTGGTACGAGCAGTACTTC.

The chain has TRBV10-2 and TRBJ2-1; possibly TRBD2 for D (6 bases). Germline CDR1 and CDR2: WSHSY and SAAADI. V was clipped by 10 bases and J by 7 bases, with 14 bases between them. The CDR3 length is 12 residues. Written as DNA, the CDR3 is TGCGCCACCGGAGAGACTAGGAATGAGCAGTTCTTC. Protein: CATGETRNEQFF.

This rearrangement joins TRBV9 to TRBJ2-7; D is perhaps TRBD1 (7 bases). Trimming stripped 2 bases from V and 4 bases from J, with 19 bases between. The CDR3 covers 16 residues. Germline V gene lookup returns CDR1 SGDLS and CDR2 YYNGEE. The CDR3 DNA reads as TGTGCCAGCAGCGTGGGAATCGGAGGGGGCTCATACGAGCAGTACTTC. Protein product: CASSVGIGGGSYEQYF.

V and J are TRBV16 and TRBJ1-5; 8 bases map to TRBD1. After removal of 2 bases from V and 4 bases from J, the junction contained 4 bases not matched to a gene. The CDR3 is 15 amino acids. CDR1 KGHSY and CDR2 FQNENV come from the germline V gene. This chain's CDR3 is CASSQQGANNQPQHF. DNA for the CDR3: TGTGCCAGCAGCCAACAGGGGGCGAATAATCAGCCCCAGCATTTT.

The chain recombines TRBV5-4 with TRBJ2-6, with 7 bases fitting TRBD1. J lost 1 base, V lost 5 bases, and 3 bases had no gene match. The CDR3 covers 15 residues. Germline V gene data show CDR1 as SGHNT and CDR2 as YYREEE (reference sequence). This CDR3 reads CASSSGGSGANVLTF. The CDR3 nucleotides read TGTGCCAGCAGTTCAGGGGGATCTGGGGCCAACGTCCTGACTTTC.

In DNA, the CDR3 is TGTGCCAGCAGCGGTGGACAGCTGAACACCGGGGAGCTGTTTTTT. Amino acid sequence: CASSGGQLNTGELFF. The V gene is TRBV7-2, the J gene TRBJ2-2; TRBD1 is a possible D gene (6 bases). CDR3 length: 15 amino acids. Germline V gene data show CDR1 as SGHTA and CDR2 as FQGNSA. The V end lost 5 bases, the J end lost 1 base, and 11 bases lay between the germline ends.

The V and J genes are TRBV4-3 and TRBJ2-2; TRBD2 matches at 11 bases. J was trimmed by 6 bases and V by 6 bases; bases with no gene match: 12. The V gene's germline CDR1 is LGHNA and CDR2 YSLEER. CDR3 length: 17 amino acids. CDR3 sequence reads: CASRPTSGSGGAGELFF. CDR3 in DNA: TGCGCCAGCAGACCTACTAGCGGGAGTGGAGGGGCCGGGGAGCTGTTTTTT.

The J gene is TRBJ1-2, the V gene TRBV6-6; a weak D match, TRBD1 (5 bases). Germline V gives CDR1 MNHNY, CDR2 SVGAGI (reference sequence). The CDR3 is made up of 15 amino acids. The V end lost 7 bases, the J end lost 2 bases, and 17 bases lay between the germline ends. The CDR3 sequence is CASTQTAGGNYGYTF. CDR3 sequence (DNA): TGTGCCAGCACCCAGACGGCGGGGGGAAACTATGGCTACACCTTC.